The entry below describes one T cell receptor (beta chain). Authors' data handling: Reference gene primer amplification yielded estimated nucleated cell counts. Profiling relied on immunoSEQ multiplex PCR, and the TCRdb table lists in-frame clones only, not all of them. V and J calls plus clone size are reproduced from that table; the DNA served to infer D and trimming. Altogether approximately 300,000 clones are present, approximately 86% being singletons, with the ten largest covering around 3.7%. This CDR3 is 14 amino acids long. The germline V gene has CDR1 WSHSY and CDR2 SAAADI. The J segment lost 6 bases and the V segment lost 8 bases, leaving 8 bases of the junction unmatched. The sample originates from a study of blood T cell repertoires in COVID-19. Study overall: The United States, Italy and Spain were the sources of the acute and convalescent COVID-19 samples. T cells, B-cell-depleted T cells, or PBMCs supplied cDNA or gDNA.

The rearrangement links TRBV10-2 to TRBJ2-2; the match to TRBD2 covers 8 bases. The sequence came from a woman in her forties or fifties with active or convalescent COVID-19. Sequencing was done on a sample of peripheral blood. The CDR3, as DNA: TGCGCCAGCCGGACTAGCAAATCCTCCGGGGAGCTGTTTTTT. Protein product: CASRTSKSSGELFF.